These 6 T cell receptor beta chains were sequenced from one sample in a study of blood T cell repertoires in COVID-19. This table comes from immunoSEQ multiplex PCR, and its TCRdb copy is limited to in-frame clones, with some not included. The profile covers roughly 270,000 clones, with roughly 80% appearing a single time and over 4% taken by the ten largest. The sample taken for sequencing was PBMCs or T cells enriched from blood (not recorded which). Receptor source: a man aged 35 to 55 who had been exposed to COVID-19.

This rearrangement joins TRBV2 to TRBJ1-3; D not certain. Germline values: CDR1 SNHLY, CDR2 FYNNEI. Trimming shortened V by 3 bases and J by 4 bases, and 13 bases separated the two germline ends. The CDR3 length is 15 residues. CDR3 DNA: TGTGCCAGCAGTGAGGTGCAGGTCGCCGGAAACACCATATATTTT. Its translation is CASSEVQVAGNTIYF.

This clone was picked up one time. The V gene is TRBV18, the J gene TRBJ1-6, with D perhaps matching TRBD1 (5 bases). This CDR3 has 14 residues. Looked up from germline, CDR1 is KGHSH and CDR2 is LQKENI. The germline V and J ends were trimmed by 3 bases and 7 bases, with 10 bases remaining between them. The DNA for the CDR3 is TGTGCCAGCTCACCCGGCCGACAGAATTCACCCCTCCACTTT. Translating gives CASSPGRQNSPLHF.

The chain carries TRBV6-5 and TRBJ1-1; D is unclear. CDR1 is MNHEY, CDR2 SVGAGI, per germline. The CDR3 extends over 12 amino acids. V was trimmed by 7 bases and J by 4 bases, leaving 10 bases between them. CDR3 nucleotide sequence: TGTGCCAGCACCGGGGTGGGCACTGAAGCTTTCTTT. Its translation is CASTGVGTEAFF.

This chain connects TRBV6-5 to TRBJ1-6, with D maybe TRBD1 (5 bases). CDR1 and CDR2 from the germline V gene are MNHEY and SVGAGI. The CDR3 loop spans 16 amino acids. The ends were cut back, 0 bases at V and 10 bases at J, with 16 bases in the middle. The CDR3 sequence: CASSYSFQGGGSPLHF. The CDR3 nucleotides are TGTGCCAGCAGTTACTCGTTCCAGGGCGGTGGATCACCCCTCCACTTT.

V is TRBV19 and J is TRBJ2-3; 9 nucleotides match TRBD1. This CDR3 region has 18 residues. Germline V gene lookup returns CDR1 LNHDA and CDR2 SQIVND (reference sequence). Germline trimming cut 5 bases from V and 0 bases from J; bases unmatched to any gene: 12. This CDR3 reads CASSRSGTGIASTDTQYF. CDR3 nucleotide sequence: TGTGCCAGTAGTCGCTCCGGGACAGGGATCGCAAGCACAGATACGCAGTATTTT. The full variable domain, completed using reference TRBV19 and TRBJ2-3, is DGGITQSPKYLFRKEGQNVTLSCEQNLNHDAMYWYRQDPGQGLRLIYYSQIVNDFQKGDIAEGYSVSREKKESFPLTVTSAQKNPTAFYLCASSRSGTGIASTDTQYFGPGTRLTVL.

This chain connects TRBV7-8 to TRBJ2-7; TRBD2 matches at 10 bases. The V gene end was trimmed by 4 bases and the J gene end by 2 bases; junction bases not matched to a gene: 8. This CDR3 has 16 amino acids. The germline V gene has CDR1 SGHVS and CDR2 FQNEAQ. CDR3 bases: TGTGCCAGCAGCTACCTAGCGGGAGTGGGGGCCTACGAGCAGTACTTC. As protein: CASSYLAGVGAYEQYF. Drawing the rest from reference TRBV7-8 and TRBJ2-7, the complete variable domain is GAGVSQSPRYKVAKRGQDVALRCDPISGHVSLFWYQQALGQGPEFLTYFQNEAQLDKSGLPSDRFFAERPEGSVSTLKIQRTQQEDSAVYLCASSYLAGVGAYEQYFGPGTRLTVT.